Each of the 7 T cell receptor beta chains below was sequenced from the same sample in a study of cytomegalovirus exposure and HLA in healthy donors. The PCR contained 60 Vbeta and 13 Jbeta primers. Some clones are missing from TCRdb's copy, which holds only in-frame ones; the method was immunoSEQ multiplex PCR. Of under 200,000 clones listed, 84% are singletons. Sequencing input: PBMCs. The origin of the receptors is a boy aged 5-17 years in good health and CMV-seronegative.

This chain links TRBV30 with TRBJ2-1; 12 bases map to TRBD2. Unmatched junction bases numbered 7, after V lost 1 base and J lost 9 bases. Germline V gene data show CDR1 as GTSNPN and CDR2 as SVGIG (reference sequence). The CDR3 has 15 amino acids. CDR3 coding DNA: TGTGCCTGGAGTGCCGGACTAGCGGGATATGGTGAGCAGTTCTTC. Amino acids: CAWSAGLAGYGEQFF.

The gene calls are TRBV27 and TRBJ1-1; D is undetermined. This CDR3 comprises 11 residues. Germline V gene lookup returns CDR1 MNHEY and CDR2 SMNVEV (reference sequence). Trimming took 8 bases from V and 2 from J, leaving 6 bases between them. Here the CDR3 DNA reads TGTGCCAGCCCTAAAAACACTGAAGCTTTCTTT. Translating it yields CASPKNTEAFF.

J is TRBJ1-1 and V is TRBV9, with TRBD1 identical over 7 bases. V lost 3 bases, J lost 3 bases, and 8 bases stayed unmatched. The germline CDR1 and CDR2 sequences are SGDLS and YYNGEE. This CDR3 has 15 amino acids. The CDR3 coding sequence is TGTGCCAGCAGCGCGAGGACAGGAATCGACACTGAAGCTTTCTTT. Translation: CASSARTGIDTEAFF.

The chain recombines TRBV5-6 with TRBJ2-7; 9 nucleotides agree with TRBD1. The V gene end was trimmed by 2 bases and the J gene end by 7 bases; junction bases not matched to a gene: 16. The CDR3 totals 17 residues. Germline CDR1 and CDR2: SGHDT and YYEEEE. CDR3 nucleotides: TGTGCCAGCAGCTTCATCGTCCGGGACAGGGAGAGGATGGAGCAGTACTTC. As protein: CASSFIVRDRERMEQYF.

The V and J genes are TRBV6-1 and TRBJ2-1; no definite D call. The CDR3 length is 16 residues. The ends were cut back, 1 base at V and 5 bases at J, with 15 bases in the middle. CDR1 is MNHNS and CDR2 is SASEGT in the germline V gene. CDR3 residues: CASSEGPRLGDNEQFF. The CDR3 DNA sequence: TGTGCCAGCAGTGAAGGGCCCAGGTTGGGCGACAATGAGCAGTTCTTC.

The chain recombines TRBV13 with TRBJ2-2; 7 bases align to TRBD2. The CDR3 runs 15 residues. In germline, CDR1 is PRHDT, CDR2 FYEKMQ (reference sequence). With 5 bases clipped from V and 6 bases from J, the junction kept 9 bases outside the gene matches. The CDR3 sequence: CASSPREGRAGELFF. The CDR3 DNA follows: TGTGCCAGCAGCCCTAGGGAGGGGCGAGCCGGGGAGCTGTTTTTT.

This chain uses TRBV29-1 with TRBJ2-1; D gene ambiguous. The length of the CDR3 is 12 residues. CDR1 SQVTM and CDR2 ANQGSEA come from the germline V gene. Trimming left V 7 bases short and J 8 bases short, with 15 bases between. CDR3 loop: CSGHTSVDEQFF. The CDR3 coding sequence is TGCAGCGGCCACACCTCAGTCGATGAGCAGTTCTTC.